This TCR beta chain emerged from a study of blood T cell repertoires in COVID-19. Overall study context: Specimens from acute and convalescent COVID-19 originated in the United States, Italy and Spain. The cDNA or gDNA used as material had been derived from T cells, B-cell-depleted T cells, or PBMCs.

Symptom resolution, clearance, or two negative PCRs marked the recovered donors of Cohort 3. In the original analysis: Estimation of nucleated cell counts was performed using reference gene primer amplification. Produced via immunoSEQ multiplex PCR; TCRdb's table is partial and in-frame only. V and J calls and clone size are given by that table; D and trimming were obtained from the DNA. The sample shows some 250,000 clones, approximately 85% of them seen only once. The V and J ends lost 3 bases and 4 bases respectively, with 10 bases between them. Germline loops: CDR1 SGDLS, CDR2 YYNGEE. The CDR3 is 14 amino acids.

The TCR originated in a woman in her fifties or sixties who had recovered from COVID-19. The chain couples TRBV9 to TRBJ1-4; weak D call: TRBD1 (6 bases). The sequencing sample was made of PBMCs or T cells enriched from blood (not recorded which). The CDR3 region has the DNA TGTGCCAGCAGCGCAGGACAGTATAATGAAAAACTGTTTTTT. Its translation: CASSAGQYNEKLFF. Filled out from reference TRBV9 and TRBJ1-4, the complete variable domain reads DSGVTQTPKHLITATGQRVTLRCSPRSGDLSVYWYQQSLDQGLQFLIQYYNGEERAKGNILERFSAQQFPDLHSELNLSSLELGDSALYFCASSAGQYNEKLFFGSGTQLSVL.